The clone carrying this TCR beta chain was observed at least ten times. Antigen: not known. The read finishes 3 residues shy of the CDR3 end, and the germline J gene is used to complete it. The data were produced by immunoSEQ multiplex PCR, yet TCRdb's version contains in-frame clones alone and is incomplete. This repertoire holds 60,000 to 75,000 clones, and none appear only once. This specimen comes from a study of T cell clonality in common variable immunodeficiency. Study-level findings and limits: Reportedly, TCR beta sequences from common variable immunodeficiency showed fewer deletions and N-nucleotide insertions. Compared with controls, CVID subjects had fewer shared TCRbeta clones.

The CDR3 sequence is 16 residues long. Germline CDR1 and CDR2: LNHDA and SQIVND (reference sequence). V trimming: 7 bases; J trimming: 4 bases; junction bases outside the gene matches: 13. Sequenced input: peripheral blood mononuclear cells. The V and J genes are TRBV19 and TRBJ2-1; 7 nucleotides align to TRBD1. The source of this sequence is a person between 18 and 75 years old in good health. Partial CDR3 DNA: TGTGCCAGTACCGCCGGGACAGCAGATTTTTACAATGAG. This gives the protein CASTAGTADFYNE. The full-length CDR3 reads as CASTAGTADFYNEQFF.